This TCR beta chain came from a study of shared clonotypes between healthy human individuals. The overall study: Used for every donor were three CD4 naive, three CD4 memory, two CD8 naive and one CD8 memory plate.

Study findings and constraints: A limitation of the genetic and exposure-history diversity represented arose from few donors.

CD4+ cells yielded CD45RA+ naive and CD45RA-negative memory subsets. Germline V lookup: CDR1 MNHEY, CDR2 SMNVEV (reference sequence). V lost 5 bases, J lost 8 bases, and 18 bases lay in between. The CDR3 is 14 amino acids. Genomic DNA of each subset was evenly split across several immunoSEQ plates. Generated by immunoSEQ multiplex PCR, the TCRdb table keeps only in-frame clones and is missing some. The sample contains 2 million to 2.5 million clones, about nine tenths of which appear only once. Remarks on this clone: As yet, its antigen is unknown.

The receptor was derived from a young man in good health. Some clones in this sample may be carry-over from other donors' samples. The chain recombines TRBV27 with TRBJ1-2; D not resolved. Sequenced input: naive CD4+ T cells from PBMCs. Subset meaning: CD45RA+ positively selected. CDR3 in DNA: TGTGCCAGCAGTGCAAATACGGGCGCTGGAGGCTACACCTTC. Translation: CASSANTGAGGYTF.